These 5 T cell receptor beta chains came from one sample sequenced in a study of blood T cell repertoires in COVID-19. Produced via immunoSEQ multiplex PCR; TCRdb's table is partial and in-frame only. The profile covers approximately 180,000 clones, with more than 75% appearing a single time and less than 5.5% taken by the ten largest. Sequences were obtained from peripheral blood. These receptors came from a human donor in a cohort sampled during active COVID-19.

The chain employs TRBV10-3 and TRBJ1-1, with 9 bases that match TRBD1. V was pared by 6 bases and J by 0 bases, with 2 bases of the junction left unmatched. The V gene's germline CDR1 is ENHRY and CDR2 SYGVKD. The CDR3 runs 14 residues. The CDR3 loop reads CAISGTGLNTEAFF. DNA for the CDR3: TGTGCCATCAGCGGGACAGGGCTGAACACTGAAGCTTTCTTT.

The CDR3 loop reads CASSPGLGEKLFF. CDR3 DNA: TGTGCCAGCTCACCAGGACTAGGTGAAAAACTGTTTTTT. This chain joins TRBV18 and TRBJ1-4; D not certain. The CDR3 length is 13 residues. V lost 2 bases and J lost 7, with 8 bases in between. CDR1 and CDR2 (germline): KGHSH, LQKENI.

The chain employs TRBV10-3 and TRBJ2-7, with a possible D match to TRBD2 (5 bases). Germline V lookup: CDR1 ENHRY, CDR2 SYGVKD. The CDR3 runs to 12 residues. V lost 6 bases to trimming and J lost 4 bases, with 10 bases between them. The DNA of the CDR3 is TGTGCCATCAGGGAGGCGGAGTACGAGCAGTACTTC. Protein: CAIREAEYEQYF.

This clone occurred a few times. The CDR3 nucleotides are TGTGCCAGCAGCTTAGCGGACTACCATTTGGAGACCCAGTACTTC. Its translation: CASSLADYHLETQYF. This rearrangement joins TRBV7-2 to TRBJ2-5, with D perhaps TRBD2 (6 bases). CDR1 is SGHTA and CDR2 is FQGNSA in the germline V gene. The CDR3 sequence is 15 residues long. Trimming left V 0 bases short and J 5 bases short, with 13 bases between.

The chain is built from TRBV6-5 and TRBJ2-7; D is possibly TRBD1 (5 bases). The CDR3 totals 15 residues. V shed 7 bases and J shed 0 bases, with 16 bases lying between them. The germline gives CDR1 MNHEY, CDR2 SVGAGI. CDR3: CASTTFGQSSYEQYF. CDR3 sequence (DNA): TGTGCCAGCACTACCTTCGGACAAAGCTCCTACGAGCAGTACTTC.